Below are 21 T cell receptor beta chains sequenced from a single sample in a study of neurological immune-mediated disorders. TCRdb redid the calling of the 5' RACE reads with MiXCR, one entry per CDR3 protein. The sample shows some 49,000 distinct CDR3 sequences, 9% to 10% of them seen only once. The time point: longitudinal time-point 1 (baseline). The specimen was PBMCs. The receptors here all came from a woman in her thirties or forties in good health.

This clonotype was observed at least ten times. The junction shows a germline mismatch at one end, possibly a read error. CDR3 in amino acids: CAGSAGPNSPLHF. DNA of the CDR3: TGTGCCGGCAGTGCGGGGCCTAATTCACCCCTCCACTTT. This chain links TRBV2 with TRBJ1-6, with D tentatively TRBD1 (5 bases). This CDR3 region has 13 residues. In germline, CDR1 is SNHLY, CDR2 FYNNEI.

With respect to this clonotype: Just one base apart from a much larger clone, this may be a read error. CDR3 nucleotide sequence: TGTGCCAGCAGTCCTAGCTGGGGGGGGAGAGATACGCAGTATTTT. Translation gives CASSPSWGGRDTQYF. The chain uses TRBV12-3 or TRBV12-4 and TRBJ2-3; the match to TRBD2 covers 7 bases. Trimming cost V 5 bases and J 5 bases; bases outside gene matches: 10. CDR3 size: 15 residues.

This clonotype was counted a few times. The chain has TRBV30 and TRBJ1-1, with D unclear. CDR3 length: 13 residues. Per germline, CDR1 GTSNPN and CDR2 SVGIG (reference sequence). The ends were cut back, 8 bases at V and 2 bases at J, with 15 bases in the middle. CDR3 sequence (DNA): TGTGCCAACAGTCTCGGTAGAAACACTGAAGCTTTCTTT. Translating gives CANSLGRNTEAFF.

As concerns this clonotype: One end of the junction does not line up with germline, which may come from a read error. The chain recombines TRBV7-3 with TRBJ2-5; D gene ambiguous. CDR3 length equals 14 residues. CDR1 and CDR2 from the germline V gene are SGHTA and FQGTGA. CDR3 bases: TGTGCCAGCAGCCCAACAGAGCCCCAAGAGACCAAGTACTTC. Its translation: CASSPTEPQETKYF.

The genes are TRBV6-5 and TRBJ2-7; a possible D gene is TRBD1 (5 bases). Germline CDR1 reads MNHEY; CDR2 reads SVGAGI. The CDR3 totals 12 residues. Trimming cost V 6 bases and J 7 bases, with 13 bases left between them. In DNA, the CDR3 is TGTGCCAGCAGGGAAGGGGTGGGGGAGCAGTACTTC. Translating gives CASREGVGEQYF.

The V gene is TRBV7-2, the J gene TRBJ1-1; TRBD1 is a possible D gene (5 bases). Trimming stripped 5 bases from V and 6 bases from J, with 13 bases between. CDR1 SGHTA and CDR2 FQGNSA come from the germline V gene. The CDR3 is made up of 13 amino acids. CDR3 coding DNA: TGTGCCAGCAGCCTGGAATCGGGGGCTGAAGCTTTCTTT. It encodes CASSLESGAEAFF.

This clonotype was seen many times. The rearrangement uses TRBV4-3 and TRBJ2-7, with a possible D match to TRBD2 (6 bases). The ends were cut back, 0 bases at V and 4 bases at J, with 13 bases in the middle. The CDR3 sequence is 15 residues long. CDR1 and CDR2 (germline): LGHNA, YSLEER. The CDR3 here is CASSQDFGGTYEQYF. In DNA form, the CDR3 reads TGCGCCAGCAGCCAAGATTTTGGGGGGACTTACGAGCAGTACTTC.

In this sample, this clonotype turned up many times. The CDR3 region has the DNA TGTGCCATCAGTGGGGACTCCGCCAATGAGCAGTTCTTC. Amino acid sequence: CAISGDSANEQFF. J is TRBJ2-1 and V is TRBV10-3; tentatively, D is TRBD2 (6 bases). Trimming stripped 4 bases from V and 6 bases from J, with 10 bases between. CDR3 length equals 13 residues. CDR1 and CDR2 from the germline V gene are ENHRY and SYGVKD.

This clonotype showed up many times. CDR3 protein: CASSLSGQPYEQYF. The DNA for the CDR3 is TGTGCCAGCAGCCTATCGGGACAGCCCTACGAGCAGTACTTC. The chain has TRBV12-3 or TRBV12-4 and TRBJ2-7; 7 positions agree with TRBD1. CDR3 length: 14 residues. The junction had 7 bases not matched to a gene; V was cut back by 6 bases and J by 2 bases.

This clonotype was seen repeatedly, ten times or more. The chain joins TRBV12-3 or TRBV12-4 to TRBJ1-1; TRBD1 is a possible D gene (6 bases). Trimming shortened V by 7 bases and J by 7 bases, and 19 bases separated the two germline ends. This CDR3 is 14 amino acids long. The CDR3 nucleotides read TGTGCCAGCACCCTAGGGGGTGGCTCGGGTGAAGCTTTCTTT. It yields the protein CASTLGGGSGEAFF.

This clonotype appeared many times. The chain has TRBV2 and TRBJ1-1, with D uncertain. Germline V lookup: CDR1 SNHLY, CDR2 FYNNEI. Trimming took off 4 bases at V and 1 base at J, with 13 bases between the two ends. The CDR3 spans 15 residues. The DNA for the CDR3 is TGTGCCAGCAGTGCTCTTCTTTACGGGAACACTGAAGCTTTCTTT. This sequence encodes CASSALLYGNTEAFF. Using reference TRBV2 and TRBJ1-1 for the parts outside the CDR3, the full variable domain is EPEVTQTPSHQVTQMGQEVILRCVPISNHLYFYWYRQILGQKVEFLVSFYNNEISEKSEIFDDQFSVERPDGSNFTLKIRSTKLEDSAMYFCASSALLYGNTEAFFGQGTRLTVV.

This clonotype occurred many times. The CDR3, as DNA: TGTGCCAGCAGTGACTTGCGGAGCTCCTACAATGAGCAGTTCTTC. This codes for CASSDLRSSYNEQFF. V and J are TRBV6-4 and TRBJ2-1; D unclear. CDR3 length equals 15 residues. Trimming pared 1 base from V and 0 bases from J, leaving 7 bases between. The germline V gene encodes CDR1 MRHNA and CDR2 SNTAGT.

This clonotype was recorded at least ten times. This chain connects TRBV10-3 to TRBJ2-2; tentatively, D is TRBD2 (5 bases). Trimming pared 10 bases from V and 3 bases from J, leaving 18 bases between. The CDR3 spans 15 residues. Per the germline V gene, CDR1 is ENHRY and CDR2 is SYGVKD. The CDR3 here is CATQRIDGDTGELFF. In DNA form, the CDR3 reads TGTGCCACCCAACGGATTGACGGGGACACCGGGGAGCTGTTTTTT.

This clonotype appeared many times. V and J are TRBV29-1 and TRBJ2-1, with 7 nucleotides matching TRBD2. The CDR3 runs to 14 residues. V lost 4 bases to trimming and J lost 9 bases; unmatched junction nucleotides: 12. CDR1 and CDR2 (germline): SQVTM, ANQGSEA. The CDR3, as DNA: TGCAGCGTTGCCTTGGAGGGAGGGCCGATTGAGCAGTTCTTC. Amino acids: CSVALEGGPIEQFF.

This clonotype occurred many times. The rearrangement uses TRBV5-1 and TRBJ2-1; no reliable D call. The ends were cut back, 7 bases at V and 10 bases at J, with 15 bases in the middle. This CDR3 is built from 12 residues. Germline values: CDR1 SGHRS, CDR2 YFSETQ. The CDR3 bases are TGCGCCAGCTCTCGTAGTAGTGGCGAGCAGTTCTTC. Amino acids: CASSRSSGEQFF. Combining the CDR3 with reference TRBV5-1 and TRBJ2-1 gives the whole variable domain KAGVTQTPRYLIKTRGQQVTLSCSPISGHRSVSWYQQTPGQGLQFLFEYFSETQRNKGNFPGRFSGRQFSNSRSEMNVSTLELGDSALYLCASSRSSGEQFFGPGTRLTVL.

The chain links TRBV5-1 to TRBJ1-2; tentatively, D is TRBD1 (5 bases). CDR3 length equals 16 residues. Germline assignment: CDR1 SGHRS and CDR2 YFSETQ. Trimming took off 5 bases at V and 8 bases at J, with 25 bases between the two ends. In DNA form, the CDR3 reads TGCGCCAGCAGACCATCGGGCAGCACTAGGGACGAAGGCTACACCTTC. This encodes CASRPSGSTRDEGYTF.

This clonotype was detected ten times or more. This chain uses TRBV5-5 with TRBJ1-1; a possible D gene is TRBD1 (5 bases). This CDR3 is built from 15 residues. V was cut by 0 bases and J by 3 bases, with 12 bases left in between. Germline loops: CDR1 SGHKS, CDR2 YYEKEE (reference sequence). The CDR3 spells CASSLDGRVHTEAFF. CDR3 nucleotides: TGTGCCAGCAGCTTGGACGGCAGGGTGCACACTGAAGCTTTCTTT.

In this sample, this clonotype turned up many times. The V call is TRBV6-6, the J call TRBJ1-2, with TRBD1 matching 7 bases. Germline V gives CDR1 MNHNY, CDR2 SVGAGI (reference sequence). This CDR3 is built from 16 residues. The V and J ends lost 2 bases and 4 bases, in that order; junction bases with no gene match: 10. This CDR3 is CASSYPSGDRAYGYTF. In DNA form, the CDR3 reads TGTGCCAGCAGTTACCCTAGTGGGGACAGAGCCTATGGCTACACCTTC.

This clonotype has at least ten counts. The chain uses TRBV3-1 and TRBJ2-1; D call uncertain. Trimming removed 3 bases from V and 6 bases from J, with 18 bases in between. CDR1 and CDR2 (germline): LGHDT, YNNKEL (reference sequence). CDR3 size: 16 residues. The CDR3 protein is CASSHLPGTTPNEQFF. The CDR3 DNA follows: TGTGCCAGCAGCCACCTACCGGGCACTACCCCCAATGAGCAGTTCTTC.

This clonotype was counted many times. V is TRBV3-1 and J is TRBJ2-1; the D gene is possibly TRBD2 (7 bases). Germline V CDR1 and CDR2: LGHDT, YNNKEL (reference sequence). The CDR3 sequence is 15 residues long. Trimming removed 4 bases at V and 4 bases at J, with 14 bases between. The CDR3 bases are TGTGCCAGCAGCCCATCGGGGGGCGGGTACAATGAGCAGTTCTTC. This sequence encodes CASSPSGGGYNEQFF.

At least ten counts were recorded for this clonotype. The CDR3 here is CASSQDGRMDSPLHF. CDR3 sequence (DNA): TGTGCCAGCAGCCAAGATGGCAGGATGGATTCACCCCTCCACTTT. This chain uses TRBV4-2 with TRBJ1-6, with D unclear. V was trimmed by 0 bases and J by 8 bases, leaving 11 bases between them. The CDR3 runs to 15 residues. Germline-derived CDR1 and CDR2 are LGHNA and YNFKEQ.